This T cell receptor (beta chain) comes out of a study of monozygotic twins with inflammatory bowel disease. Regarding the study as a whole: Patients with IBD had less TCRbeta diversity (inverse Simpson) than their healthy co-twins.

TCRdb reanalyzed the 5' RACE reads, giving one entry per CDR3 protein sequence and no DNA. The ten top clones account for 2.5% to 3%, within a sample of over 350,000 distinct CDR3 sequences. This CDR3 is built from 13 residues. CDR1 and CDR2 from the germline V gene are MNHEY and SVGAGI. To note about this clonotype: Antigen: not known.

Each donor gave 2.5 ml of peripheral blood. Total RNA from whole blood was isolated with no T cell sorting. The rearrangement links TRBV6-5 to TRBJ2-7. Sequenced sample: blood. The sequence was collected from a human donor with ulcerative colitis or Crohn's disease, or a healthy co-twin of an affected twin (not recorded which). CDR3 loop: CASSYSIGYEQYF.